This T cell receptor (beta chain) was captured in a study of blood T cells in healthy people across ages. The authors ran a second PCR of roughly 6 to 11 cycles using a sample-barcoded 5' primer and a J-beta primer mix. Each cDNA molecule was tagged by a template-switch adaptor that had 12 random nucleotides. One entry per CDR3 protein, called by TCRdb with MiXCR from the 5' RACE reads. The sample consists of roughly 500,000 distinct CDR3 sequences, approximately 25% of them appearing once. This clonotype was found a few times. The CDR3 has 15 residues. The ends lost 4 bases at V and 5 bases at J; junction bases unmatched: 5. CDR1 is LNHNV and CDR2 is YYDKDF in the germline V gene (reference sequence). This sample was shared with a second study, whose subject was T cells of mothers and their children.

The source is a boy aged 5-17 years in good health. This sequence joins TRBV15 and TRBJ1-4; the match to TRBD1 covers 9 bases. The sample comprised blood. The CDR3 DNA reads TGTGCCACCAGCAAACCCGGGACAGGGAATGAAAAACTGTTTTTT. Residues: CATSKPGTGNEKLFF.